This T cell receptor beta chain emerged from a study of cytomegalovirus exposure and HLA in healthy donors. Both 60 Vbeta primers and 13 Jbeta primers went into the PCR. The repertoire was sequenced with immunoSEQ multiplex PCR; TCRdb's copy has only in-frame clones and lacks some. The repertoire consists of about 68,000 clones, with 70% to 90% occurring once and the leading ten covering 5% to 8.5%. The V gene lost 0 bases and the J gene lost 9 bases, with 10 bases spanning the gap. Germline V gives CDR1 LGHNA, CDR2 YSLEER. The CDR3 is 13 residues long. As for this clone: The antigen is not known.

Findings and caveats of the study: Sequencing likely produced, as an artifact, a cluster of highly shared sequence variants. In a later analysis, a missense DCLRE1C variant was linked to TCR beta V- and J-gene trimming. Clonal expansion was found to be greater in HLA-associated TCR beta chains than in equally common others in a later analysis. Despite most TCR sequences being rare, some public TCRs occurred in many donors.

The source is a human donor in good health. Sequenced material: PBMCs. The rearrangement uses TRBV4-3 and TRBJ2-3; D may be TRBD1 (5 bases). CDR3 coding DNA: TGCGCCAGCAGCCAAGATGAAGGACAAACGCAGTATTTT. This codes for CASSQDEGQTQYF.